These 8 T cell receptor beta chains originate from one sample sequenced in a study of blood T cell repertoires in COVID-19. The assay was immunoSEQ multiplex PCR, and TCRdb's table has in-frame clones only and misses some. The sample contains roughly 19,000 clones, approximately 91% of which appear only once. Sequencing was done on a sample of peripheral blood. The receptors stem from a human donor in a cohort sampled during active COVID-19.

This chain links TRBV19 with TRBJ1-5, with 10 bases that match TRBD1. V trimming: 5 bases; J trimming: 6 bases; junction bases outside the gene matches: 7. Per germline, CDR1 LNHDA and CDR2 SQIVND (reference sequence). This CDR3 region has 15 residues. The DNA for the CDR3 is TGTGCCAGTAGTCCGCGGGACAGGGGTGGTCAGCCCCAGCATTTT. Translated: CASSPRDRGGQPQHF.

In its sample, this clone was seen once. The CDR3 nucleotides are TGTGCCTGGACGTACAGGGGCACAGCAGGGAATTCACCCCTCCACTTT. Encoded protein: CAWTYRGTAGNSPLHF. The V gene is TRBV30, the J gene TRBJ1-6; TRBD1 agrees at 7 bases. Trimming removed 4 bases from V and 7 bases from J; junction bases left unmatched: 13. The germline gives CDR1 GTSNPN, CDR2 SVGIG (reference sequence). The length of the CDR3 is 16 residues.

The chain couples TRBV18 to TRBJ2-2; D might be TRBD2 (5 bases). The V gene lost 2 bases and the J gene lost 0 bases, with 13 bases spanning the gap. From germline, CDR1 is KGHSH and CDR2 LQKENI. The CDR3 has 17 residues. CDR3 region: CASSPRSSGANTGELFF. The CDR3 bases are TGTGCCAGCTCACCAAGATCCAGCGGCGCGAACACCGGGGAGCTGTTTTTT.

This chain connects TRBV12-5 to TRBJ2-2; a weak D match, TRBD1 (6 bases). The V end lost 0 bases, the J end lost 4 bases, and 12 bases lay between the germline ends. There are 16 residues in the CDR3. Germline values: CDR1 LGHNT, CDR2 FRNRAP. The CDR3 spells CASGLVLGTTTGELFF. The CDR3 region has the DNA TGTGCTAGTGGTTTGGTACTTGGGACAACCACCGGGGAGCTGTTTTTT.

The chain employs TRBV10-2 and TRBJ1-2; D gene ambiguous. CDR1 and CDR2 from the germline V gene are WSHSY and SAAADI. V was cut by 2 bases and J by 5 bases, with 3 bases left in between. The CDR3 is 11 residues long. The CDR3 is CASSELYGYTF. The CDR3 region has the DNA TGCGCCAGCAGTGAGCTGTATGGCTACACCTTC.

This sequence joins TRBV5-1 and TRBJ2-4; D remains ambiguous. Trimming took off 3 bases at V and 0 bases at J, with 19 bases between the two ends. There are 18 residues in the CDR3. Germline V gene data show CDR1 as SGHRS and CDR2 as YFSETQ. CDR3 in amino acids: CASSYEAARGVAKNIQYF. The CDR3 DNA is TGCGCCAGCAGCTATGAGGCGGCTAGAGGCGTAGCCAAAAACATTCAGTACTTC.

The CDR3 here is CASSPSDSIYGYTF. The CDR3 DNA reads as TGTGCCAGCAGCCCATCGGACAGTATCTATGGCTACACCTTC. V usage is TRBV9 and J usage is TRBJ1-2; D possibly corresponds to TRBD1 (6 bases). The CDR3 has 14 amino acids. Germline CDR1 SGDLS, CDR2 YYNGEE. V shed 4 bases and J shed 4 bases, with 14 bases lying between them.

V is TRBV2 and J is TRBJ1-2; a weak D match, TRBD1 (5 bases). The CDR3 sequence is 14 residues long. Germline V gene data show CDR1 as SNHLY and CDR2 as FYNNEI. With 8 bases removed from V and 4 bases from J, the gap between germline ends came to 17 bases. DNA of the CDR3: TGTGCCAGCGACAGCTCTGTGAACATCTATGGCTACACCTTC. As protein: CASDSSVNIYGYTF.